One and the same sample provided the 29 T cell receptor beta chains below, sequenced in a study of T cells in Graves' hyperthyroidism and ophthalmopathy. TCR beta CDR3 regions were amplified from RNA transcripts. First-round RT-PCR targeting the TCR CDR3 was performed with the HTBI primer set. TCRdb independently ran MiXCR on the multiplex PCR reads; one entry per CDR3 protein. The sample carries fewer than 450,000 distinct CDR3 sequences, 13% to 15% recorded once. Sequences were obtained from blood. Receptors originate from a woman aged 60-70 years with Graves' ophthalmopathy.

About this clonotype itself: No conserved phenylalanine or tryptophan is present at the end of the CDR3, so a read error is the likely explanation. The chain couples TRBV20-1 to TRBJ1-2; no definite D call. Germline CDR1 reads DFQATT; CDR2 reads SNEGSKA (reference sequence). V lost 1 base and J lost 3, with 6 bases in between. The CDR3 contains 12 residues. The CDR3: CSARARYYGYTL. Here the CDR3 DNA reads TGCAGTGCTAGAGCAAGATACTATGGCTACACCCTC.

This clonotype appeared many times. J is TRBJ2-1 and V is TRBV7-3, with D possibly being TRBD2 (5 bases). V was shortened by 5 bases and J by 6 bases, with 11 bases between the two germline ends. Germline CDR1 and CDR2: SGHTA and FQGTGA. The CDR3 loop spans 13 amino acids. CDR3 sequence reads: CASSKTRANEQFF. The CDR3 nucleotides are TGTGCCAGCAGCAAAACTAGGGCCAATGAGCAGTTCTTC.

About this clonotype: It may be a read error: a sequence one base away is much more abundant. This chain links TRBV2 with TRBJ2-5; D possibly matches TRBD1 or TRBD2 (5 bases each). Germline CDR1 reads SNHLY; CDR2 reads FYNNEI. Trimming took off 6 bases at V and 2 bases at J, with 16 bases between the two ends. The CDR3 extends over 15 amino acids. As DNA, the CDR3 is TGTGCCAGCAGGCGAGCAACGGGGCAACAAGAGACCCAGTACTTC. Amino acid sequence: CASRRATGQQETQYF.

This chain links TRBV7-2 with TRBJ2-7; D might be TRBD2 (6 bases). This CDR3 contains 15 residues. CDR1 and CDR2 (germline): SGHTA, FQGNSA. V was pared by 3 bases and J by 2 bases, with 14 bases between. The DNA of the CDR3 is TGTGCCAGCAGCTTGATTAGCGGAAATGCCTACGAGCAGTACTTC. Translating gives CASSLISGNAYEQYF.

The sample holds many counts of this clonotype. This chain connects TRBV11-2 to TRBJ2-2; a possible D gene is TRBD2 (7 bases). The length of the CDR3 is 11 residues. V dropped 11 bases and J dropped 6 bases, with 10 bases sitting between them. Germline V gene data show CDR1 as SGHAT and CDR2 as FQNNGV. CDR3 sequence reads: CAQGRAGELFF. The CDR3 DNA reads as TGTGCCCAGGGGAGGGCCGGGGAGCTGTTTTTT.

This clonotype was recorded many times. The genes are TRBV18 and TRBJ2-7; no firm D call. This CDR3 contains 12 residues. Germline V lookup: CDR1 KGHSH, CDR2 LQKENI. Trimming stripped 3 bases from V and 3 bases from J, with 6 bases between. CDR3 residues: CASSPSNYEQYF. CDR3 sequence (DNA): TGTGCCAGCTCACCGTCCAACTACGAGCAGTACTTC.

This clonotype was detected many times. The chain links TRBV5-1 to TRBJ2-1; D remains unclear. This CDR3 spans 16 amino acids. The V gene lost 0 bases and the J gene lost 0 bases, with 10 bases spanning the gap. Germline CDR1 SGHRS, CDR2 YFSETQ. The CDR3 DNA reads TGCGCCAGCAGCTTGGCGGCAGGAGCCTCCTACAATGAGCAGTTCTTC. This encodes CASSLAAGASYNEQFF. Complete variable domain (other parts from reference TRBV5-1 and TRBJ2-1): KAGVTQTPRYLIKTRGQQVTLSCSPISGHRSVSWYQQTPGQGLQFLFEYFSETQRNKGNFPGRFSGRQFSNSRSEMNVSTLELGDSALYLCASSLAAGASYNEQFFGPGTRLTVL.

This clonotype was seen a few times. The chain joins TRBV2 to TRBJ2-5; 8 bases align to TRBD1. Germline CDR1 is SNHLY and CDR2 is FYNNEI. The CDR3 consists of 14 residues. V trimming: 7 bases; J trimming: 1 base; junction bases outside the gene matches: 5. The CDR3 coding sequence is TGTGCCAGCACCCTCGGGACAGGCCAAGAGACCCAGTACTTC. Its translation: CASTLGTGQETQYF.

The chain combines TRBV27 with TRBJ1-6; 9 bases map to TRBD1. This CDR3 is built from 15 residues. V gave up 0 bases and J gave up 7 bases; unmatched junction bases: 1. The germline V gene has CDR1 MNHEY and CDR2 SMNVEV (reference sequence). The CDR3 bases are TGTGCCAGCAGTTTATCTGGGACAGGGAATTCACCCCTCCACTTT. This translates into CASSLSGTGNSPLHF.

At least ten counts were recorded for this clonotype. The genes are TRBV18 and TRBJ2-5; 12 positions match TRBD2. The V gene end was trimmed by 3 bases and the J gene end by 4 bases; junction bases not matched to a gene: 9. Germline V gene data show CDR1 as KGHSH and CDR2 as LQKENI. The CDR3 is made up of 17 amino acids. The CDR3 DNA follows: TGTGCCAGCTCACCCTACCGGACTAGCGGGAAAGGAGAGACCCAGTACTTC. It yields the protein CASSPYRTSGKGETQYF.

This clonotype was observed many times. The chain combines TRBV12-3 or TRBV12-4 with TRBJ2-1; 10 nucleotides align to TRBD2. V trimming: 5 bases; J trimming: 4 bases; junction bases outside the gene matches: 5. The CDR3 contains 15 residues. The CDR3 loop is CASSTLAGVYNEQFF. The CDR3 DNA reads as TGTGCCAGCAGTACCCTAGCGGGAGTGTACAATGAGCAGTTCTTC.

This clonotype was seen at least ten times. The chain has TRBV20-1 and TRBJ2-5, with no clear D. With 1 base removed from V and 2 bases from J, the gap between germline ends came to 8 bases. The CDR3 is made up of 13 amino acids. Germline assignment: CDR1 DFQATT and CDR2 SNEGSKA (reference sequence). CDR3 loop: CSARVGFQETQYF. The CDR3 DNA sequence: TGCAGTGCTAGAGTAGGGTTTCAAGAGACCCAGTACTTC.

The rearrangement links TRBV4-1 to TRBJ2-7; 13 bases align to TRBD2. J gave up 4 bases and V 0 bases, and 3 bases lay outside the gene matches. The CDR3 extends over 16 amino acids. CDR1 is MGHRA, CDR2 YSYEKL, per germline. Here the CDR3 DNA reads TGCGCCAGCAGCCAAGATCCGGGACTAGCGGGGTACGAGCAGTACTTC. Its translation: CASSQDPGLAGYEQYF.

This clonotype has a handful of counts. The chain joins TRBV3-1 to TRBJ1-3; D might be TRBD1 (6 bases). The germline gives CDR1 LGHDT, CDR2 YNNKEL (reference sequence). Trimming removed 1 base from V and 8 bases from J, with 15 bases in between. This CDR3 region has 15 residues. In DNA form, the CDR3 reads TGTGCCAGCAGCCAAGGGCCAGGGGTTGGGGACACCATATATTTT. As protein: CASSQGPGVGDTIYF.

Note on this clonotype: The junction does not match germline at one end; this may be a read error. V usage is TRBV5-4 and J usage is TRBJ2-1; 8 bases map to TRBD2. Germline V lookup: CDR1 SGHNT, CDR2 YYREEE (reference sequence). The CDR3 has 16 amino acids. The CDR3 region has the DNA TGTGCCAGCAGCTTGGGTGGGACCCGCGGGAGGAATGAGCAGCTCTTC. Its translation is CASSLGGTRGRNEQLF.

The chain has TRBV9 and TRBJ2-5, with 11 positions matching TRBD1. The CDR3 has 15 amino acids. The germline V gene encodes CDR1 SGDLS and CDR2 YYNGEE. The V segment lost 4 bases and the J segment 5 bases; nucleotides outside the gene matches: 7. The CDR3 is CASSPGTGGRETQYF. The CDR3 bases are TGTGCCAGCAGCCCCGGGACAGGGGGACGCGAGACCCAGTACTTC.

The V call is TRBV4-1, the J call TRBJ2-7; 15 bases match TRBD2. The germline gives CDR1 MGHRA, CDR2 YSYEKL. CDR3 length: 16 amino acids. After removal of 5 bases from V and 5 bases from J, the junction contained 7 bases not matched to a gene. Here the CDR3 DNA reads TGCGCCAGCAGCACCGGGACTAGCGGGAGGAACAACGAGCAGTACTTC. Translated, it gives CASSTGTSGRNNEQYF.

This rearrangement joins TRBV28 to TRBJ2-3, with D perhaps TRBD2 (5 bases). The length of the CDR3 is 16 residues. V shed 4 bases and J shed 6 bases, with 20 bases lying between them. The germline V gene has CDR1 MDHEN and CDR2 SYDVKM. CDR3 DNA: TGTGCCAGCAGTTCCTTGCTAGCCCCAACAAAGGATACGCAGTATTTT. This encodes CASSSLLAPTKDTQYF.

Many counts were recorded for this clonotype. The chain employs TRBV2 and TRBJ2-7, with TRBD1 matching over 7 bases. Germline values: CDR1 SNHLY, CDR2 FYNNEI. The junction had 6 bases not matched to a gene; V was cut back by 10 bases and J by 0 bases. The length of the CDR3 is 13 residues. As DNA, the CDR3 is TGTGCCATAGGGACAGCGACCTCCTACGAGCAGTACTTC. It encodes CAIGTATSYEQYF.

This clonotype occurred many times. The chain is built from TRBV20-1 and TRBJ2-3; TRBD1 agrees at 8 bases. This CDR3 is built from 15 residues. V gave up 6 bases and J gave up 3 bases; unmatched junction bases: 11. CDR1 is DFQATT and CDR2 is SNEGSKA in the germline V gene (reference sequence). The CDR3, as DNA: TGCAGTGCCGCCTCCCGGGACAGGCGGACAGATACGCAGTATTTT. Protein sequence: CSAASRDRRTDTQYF.

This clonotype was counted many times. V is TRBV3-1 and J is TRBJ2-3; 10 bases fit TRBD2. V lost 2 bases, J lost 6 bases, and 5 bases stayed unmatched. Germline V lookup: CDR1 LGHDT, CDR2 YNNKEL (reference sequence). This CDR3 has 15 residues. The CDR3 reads CASSQTSGMGDTQYF. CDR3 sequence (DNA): TGTGCCAGCAGCCAAACTAGCGGGATGGGCGATACGCAGTATTTT.

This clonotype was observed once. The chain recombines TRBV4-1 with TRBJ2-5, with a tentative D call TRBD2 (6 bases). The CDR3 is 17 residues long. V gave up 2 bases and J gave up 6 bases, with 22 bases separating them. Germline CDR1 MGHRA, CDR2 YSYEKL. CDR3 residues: CASSQTGAEANGKTQYF. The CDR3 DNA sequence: TGCGCCAGCAGCCAAACGGGAGCCGAAGCGAATGGAAAGACCCAGTACTTC.

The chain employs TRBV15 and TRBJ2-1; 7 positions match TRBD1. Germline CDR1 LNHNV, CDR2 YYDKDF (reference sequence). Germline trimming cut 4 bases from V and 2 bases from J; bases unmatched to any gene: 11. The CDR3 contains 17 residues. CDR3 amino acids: CATSTRRQGTTYNEQFF. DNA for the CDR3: TGTGCCACCAGCACCCGTCGACAGGGAACAACCTACAATGAGCAGTTCTTC.

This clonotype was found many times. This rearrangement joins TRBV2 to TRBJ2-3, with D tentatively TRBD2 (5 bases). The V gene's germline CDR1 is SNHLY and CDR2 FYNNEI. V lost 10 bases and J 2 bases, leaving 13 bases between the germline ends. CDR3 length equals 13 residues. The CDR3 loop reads CATSGITTDTQYF. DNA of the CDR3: TGTGCCACCTCCGGGATCACCACAGATACGCAGTATTTT.

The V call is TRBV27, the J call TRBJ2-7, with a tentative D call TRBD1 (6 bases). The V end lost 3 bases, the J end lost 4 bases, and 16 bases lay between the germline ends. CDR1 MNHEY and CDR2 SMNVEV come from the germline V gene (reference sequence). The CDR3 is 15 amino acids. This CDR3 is CASSFTRTVYYEQYF. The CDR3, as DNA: TGTGCCAGCAGTTTCACCAGGACAGTTTATTACGAGCAGTACTTC.

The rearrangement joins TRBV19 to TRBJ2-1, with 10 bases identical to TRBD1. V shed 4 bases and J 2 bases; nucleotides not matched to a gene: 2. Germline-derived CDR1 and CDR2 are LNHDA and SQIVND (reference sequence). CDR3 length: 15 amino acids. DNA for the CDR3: TGTGCCAGTAGTACGGACAGGGGGGCCTACAATGAGCAGTTCTTC. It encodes CASSTDRGAYNEQFF.

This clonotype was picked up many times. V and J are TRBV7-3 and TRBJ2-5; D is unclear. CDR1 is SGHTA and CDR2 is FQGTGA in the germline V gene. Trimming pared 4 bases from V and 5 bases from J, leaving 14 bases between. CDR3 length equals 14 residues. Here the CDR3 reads CASSYGPSRETQYF. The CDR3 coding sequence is TGTGCCAGCAGCTACGGACCAAGCAGGGAGACCCAGTACTTC.

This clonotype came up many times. CDR3 DNA sequence: TGTGCCAGCAGTTGGGGCAGCTCAGCTGGCTACACCTTC. This gives the protein CASSWGSSAGYTF. The rearrangement joins TRBV12-3 or TRBV12-4 to TRBJ1-2, with D possibly TRBD1 on 5 matching bases. The CDR3 extends over 13 amino acids. Between the trimmed V and J ends, which lost 4 bases and 7 bases, there was a span of 13 bases.

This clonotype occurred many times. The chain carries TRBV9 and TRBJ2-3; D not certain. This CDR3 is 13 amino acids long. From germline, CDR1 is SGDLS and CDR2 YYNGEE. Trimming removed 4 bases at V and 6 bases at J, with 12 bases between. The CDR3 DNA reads TGTGCCAGCAGCCCCTCGGTCCAGGATACGCAGTATTTT. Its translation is CASSPSVQDTQYF.